One and the same sample provided the 7 T cell receptor beta chains below, sequenced in a study of blood T cell repertoires in COVID-19 (dated by TCRdb to about 2020). Libraries were prepared through the immunoSEQ multiplex PCR assay. The table comes from immuneACCESS by way of TCRdb, which keeps in-frame sequences with V and J called. Part of the clones is missing from these tables; in studies checked, under half for an unresolved V gene and the rest for unknown reasons. This sample is represented by about 220,000 clones; more than 65% of them were singletons. In total, the top ten clones hold approximately 3.8% of the sample. Sequencing was performed on peripheral blood. The receptors stem from a woman at least 80 years old with acute or convalescent COVID-19.

The genes are TRBV15 and TRBJ2-1, with 10 bases fitting TRBD1. The trim removed 2 bases at V and 4 bases at J, leaving 2 bases unmatched. Germline V gives CDR1 LNHNV, CDR2 YYDKDF (reference sequence). The CDR3 loop spans 15 amino acids. CDR3 DNA sequence: TGTGCCACCAGCAGACGACAGGGGGCTTACAATGAGCAGTTCTTC. This encodes CATSRRQGAYNEQFF. Full variable domain (missing parts from reference TRBV15 and TRBJ2-1): DAMVIQNPRYQVTQFGKPVTLSCSQTLNHNVMYWYQQKSSQAPKLLFHYYDKDFNNEADTPDNFQSRRPNTSFCFLDIRSPGLGDTAMYLCATSRRQGAYNEQFFGPGTRLTVL.

The chain recombines TRBV5-1 with TRBJ2-5, with 14 bases fitting TRBD2. The CDR3 is made up of 16 amino acids. Germline assignment: CDR1 SGHRS and CDR2 YFSETQ. The V gene end was trimmed by 4 bases and the J gene end by 5 bases; junction bases not matched to a gene: 7. The CDR3, as DNA: TGCGCCAGCAGCGCGGGACTAGCGGGGGCCCGGGAGACCCAGTACTTC. Translating gives CASSAGLAGARETQYF. Looking up the rest from reference TRBV5-1 and TRBJ2-5 gives the full variable domain: KAGVTQTPRYLIKTRGQQVTLSCSPISGHRSVSWYQQTPGQGLQFLFEYFSETQRNKGNFPGRFSGRQFSNSRSEMNVSTLELGDSALYLCASSAGLAGARETQYFGPGTRLLVL.

The chain has TRBV7-3 and TRBJ1-1; tentative D call: TRBD1 (5 bases). The CDR3 contains 13 residues. Germline lookup yields CDR1 SGHTA and CDR2 FQGTGA. V was clipped by 6 bases and J by 1 base, with 9 bases between them. The CDR3 sequence: CASRVDRNTEAFF. Written as DNA, the CDR3 is TGTGCCAGCAGGGTAGACAGGAACACTGAAGCTTTCTTT.

The chain employs TRBV2 and TRBJ1-2, with unresolved D. This CDR3 spans 14 amino acids. Germline V CDR1 and CDR2: SNHLY, FYNNEI. Deletions cut 3 bases from V and 5 bases from J, with 13 bases between. This CDR3 reads CASSDPRDPYGYTF. The CDR3 DNA follows: TGTGCCAGCAGTGATCCTAGAGACCCTTATGGCTACACCTTC.

The chain combines TRBV7-9 with TRBJ2-3; 7 positions agree with TRBD2. V shed 1 base and J 4 bases; nucleotides not matched to a gene: 5. Germline CDR1 SEHNR, CDR2 FQNEAQ (reference sequence). The CDR3 is 15 amino acids. CDR3 loop: CASSLVGTIPDTQYF. CDR3 in DNA: TGTGCCAGCAGCTTAGTGGGGACTATCCCAGATACGCAGTATTTT. Combining the CDR3 with reference TRBV7-9 and TRBJ2-3 gives the whole variable domain DTGVSQNPRHKITKRGQNVTFRCDPISEHNRLYWYRQTLGQGPEFLTYFQNEAQLEKSRLLSDRFSAERPKGSFSTLEIQRTEQGDSAMYLCASSLVGTIPDTQYFGPGTRLTVL.

J is TRBJ1-5 and V is TRBV6-5; D is ambiguous. The V gene's germline CDR1 is MNHEY and CDR2 SVGAGI. V lost 7 bases to trimming and J lost 1 base, with 11 bases between them. The CDR3 length is 14 residues. The chain's CDR3 is CASKTDSSNQPQHF. CDR3 DNA: TGTGCCAGCAAAACCGACTCGAGCAATCAGCCCCAGCATTTT.

This clone appeared a single time. The J gene is TRBJ2-7, the V gene TRBV19; D might be TRBD1 (6 bases). The CDR3 has 16 amino acids. Trimming cost V 6 bases and J 4 bases, with 22 bases left between them. From germline, CDR1 is LNHDA and CDR2 SQIVND (reference sequence). CDR3 amino acids: CASRTTGPLRKYEQYF. Written as DNA, the CDR3 is TGTGCCAGTAGGACGACAGGTCCCCTCCGAAAGTACGAGCAGTACTTC.